These 30 T cell receptor beta chains were all obtained from the same sample, sequenced in a study of cytomegalovirus exposure and HLA in healthy donors. Primers included in the PCR were 60 Vbeta and 13 Jbeta primers. Sequencing was performed with immunoSEQ multiplex PCR; in TCRdb, only in-frame clones are kept and a portion is missing. The sample yields approximately 120,000 clones, more than 60% seen once. Specimen: PBMCs. The receptors stem from a man aged 30 to 45 in good health and CMV-seronegative.

V and J are TRBV7-2 and TRBJ2-2, with D perhaps TRBD2 (6 bases). CDR3 length: 16 amino acids. Trimming pared 1 base from V and 9 bases from J, leaving 18 bases between. Germline V gene data show CDR1 as SGHTA and CDR2 as FQGNSA. The CDR3 spells CASSLENPSGLWELFF. In nucleotides, the CDR3 is TGTGCCAGCAGCTTAGAAAACCCCTCGGGACTGTGGGAGCTGTTTTTT.

This clone was seen more than once but under ten times. The genes are TRBV10-1 and TRBJ1-4; possible D gene TRBD1, 5 bases. Per germline, CDR1 WNHNN and CDR2 SYGVQD (reference sequence). V lost 3 bases to trimming and J lost 7 bases, with 12 bases between them. This CDR3 has 14 amino acids. The CDR3 bases are TGCGCCAGCAGTGACGGGCAGGGAATTGAAAAACTGTTTTTT. Protein: CASSDGQGIEKLFF.

This rearrangement joins TRBV25-1 to TRBJ2-5; the D gene is possibly TRBD1 (5 bases). V lost 4 bases and J lost 5, with 8 bases in between. This CDR3 region has 12 residues. Germline V CDR1 and CDR2: MGHDK, SYGVNS. The CDR3 DNA follows: TGTGCCAGCAGTGTGGCAGGGGAGACCCAGTACTTC. Its translation: CASSVAGETQYF.

V and J are TRBV7-9 and TRBJ1-3, with TRBD1 as a possible D gene (5 bases). This CDR3 region has 14 residues. From germline, CDR1 is SEHNR and CDR2 FQNEAQ (reference sequence). V shed 7 bases and J shed 8 bases, with 18 bases lying between them. The CDR3 spells CASTERGRFDTIYF. The CDR3 DNA reads as TGTGCCAGCACCGAGCGGGGCAGGTTTGACACCATATATTTT.

The V call is TRBV7-9, the J call TRBJ2-6, with D tentatively TRBD2 (6 bases). There are 16 residues in the CDR3. Between the trimmed V and J ends, which lost 1 base and 2 bases, there was a span of 9 bases. The germline CDR1 and CDR2 sequences are SEHNR and FQNEAQ (reference sequence). DNA for the CDR3: TGTGCCAGCAGCTTAGTTTCGGGAGCTGGGGCCAACGTCCTGACTTTC. Translated: CASSLVSGAGANVLTF.

V usage is TRBV19 and J usage is TRBJ1-5; weak D call: TRBD1 (5 bases). The germline V gene has CDR1 LNHDA and CDR2 SQIVND (reference sequence). V dropped 3 bases and J dropped 6 bases, with 12 bases sitting between them. CDR3 length equals 14 residues. The CDR3 region has the DNA TGTGCCAGTAGTATCGGCAGGGCTACTCAGCCCCAGCATTTT. Amino acids: CASSIGRATQPQHF.

This chain joins TRBV5-1 and TRBJ1-4, with TRBD1 identical over 7 bases. Trimming took 4 bases from V and 5 from J; bases not matched to a gene: 2. CDR1 is SGHRS and CDR2 is YFSETQ in the germline V gene. The CDR3 runs to 13 residues. The CDR3 reads CASSTQGNEKLFF. CDR3 in DNA: TGCGCCAGCAGCACACAGGGGAATGAAAAACTGTTTTTT.

This clone was recorded only once. In DNA, the CDR3 is TGTGCCAGCAGTTTATACGCGGCCACAGGGGCCTACGAGCAGTACTTC. Translating gives CASSLYAATGAYEQYF. This chain uses TRBV28 with TRBJ2-7, with TRBD1 identical over 7 bases. V dropped 1 base and J dropped 2; count of bases not matched to a gene: 8. CDR3 size: 16 residues. CDR1 is MDHEN and CDR2 is SYDVKM in the germline V gene.

The chain joins TRBV30 to TRBJ1-1; possible D gene TRBD1, 6 bases. This CDR3 comprises 15 residues. With 2 bases removed from V and 3 bases from J, the gap between germline ends came to 16 bases. The germline V gene has CDR1 GTSNPN and CDR2 SVGIG (reference sequence). This CDR3 reads CAWSPWDIRDTEAFF. DNA of the CDR3: TGTGCCTGGAGTCCCTGGGACATCCGCGACACTGAAGCTTTCTTT. Looking up the rest from reference TRBV30 and TRBJ1-1 gives the full variable domain: SQTIHQWPATLVQPVGSPLSLECTVEGTSNPNLYWYRQAAGRGLQLLFYSVGIGQISSEVPQNLSASRPQDRQFILSSKKLLLSDSGFYLCAWSPWDIRDTEAFFGQGTRLTVV.

The chain is built from TRBV5-6 and TRBJ1-2; TRBD1 might be the D (6 bases). The CDR3 is 13 amino acids. The V and J ends lost 0 bases and 6 bases respectively, with 9 bases between them. The germline V gene encodes CDR1 SGHDT and CDR2 YYEEEE. In DNA, the CDR3 is TGTGCCAGCAGCTTGGTGGCAGGGGATGGCTACACCTTC. This translates into CASSLVAGDGYTF.

The chain links TRBV30 to TRBJ1-5; D remains unclear. V lost 3 bases and J lost 5, with 11 bases in between. Germline V gene sequence: CDR1 GTSNPN, CDR2 SVGIG (reference sequence). The CDR3 spans 13 residues. The CDR3: CAWSEGSDQPQHF. CDR3 coding DNA: TGTGCCTGGAGCGAGGGATCCGATCAGCCCCAGCATTTT.

This chain uses TRBV7-6 with TRBJ2-1; D gene ambiguous. The germline V gene has CDR1 SGHVS and CDR2 FNYEAQ. Trimming pared 3 bases from V and 6 bases from J, leaving 3 bases between. The CDR3 is 11 residues long. The CDR3 loop is CASSFSNEQFF. CDR3 sequence (DNA): TGTGCCAGCAGCTTTAGCAATGAGCAGTTCTTC.

The table lists this clone with a count of one. The J gene is TRBJ2-7, the V gene TRBV19; 8 bases are shared with TRBD2. V was pared by 6 bases and J by 6 bases, with 13 bases of the junction left unmatched. Germline V gives CDR1 LNHDA, CDR2 SQIVND (reference sequence). The CDR3 has 15 residues. The CDR3 loop is CASRSQSGSKSEQYF. DNA of the CDR3: TGTGCCAGTAGAAGTCAAAGCGGGAGTAAGTCCGAGCAGTACTTC.

This chain joins TRBV6-6 and TRBJ1-1; TRBD1 matches at 8 bases. Trimming took 5 bases from V and 7 from J; bases not matched to a gene: 6. The CDR3 runs to 13 residues. Germline loops: CDR1 MNHNY, CDR2 SVGAGI (reference sequence). The DNA of the CDR3 is TGTGCCAGCAGTCCCCGGACAGGGAGTGAAGCTTTCTTT. Protein sequence: CASSPRTGSEAFF.

The rearrangement joins TRBV9 to TRBJ2-1; TRBD1 agrees at 7 bases. The ends lost 4 bases at V and 9 bases at J; junction bases unmatched: 10. CDR1 is SGDLS, CDR2 YYNGEE, per germline. The CDR3 sequence is 14 residues long. CDR3 amino acids: CASSPDRERGEQFF. CDR3 coding DNA: TGTGCCAGCAGCCCCGACAGGGAACGGGGTGAGCAGTTCTTC.

V is TRBV6-6 and J is TRBJ2-7, with 7 bases fitting TRBD1. Germline V lookup: CDR1 MNHNY, CDR2 SVGAGI (reference sequence). This CDR3 has 15 residues. Unmatched junction bases numbered 10, after V lost 7 bases and J lost 1 base. Written as DNA, the CDR3 is TGTGCCAGCAAGTCAGGGACAGAACCATCCTACGAGCAGTACTTC. Protein: CASKSGTEPSYEQYF.

This clone occurred a few times. The chain recombines TRBV9 with TRBJ2-5; 8 nucleotides line up with TRBD1. The J segment lost 5 bases and the V segment lost 4 bases, leaving 10 bases of the junction unmatched. CDR1 and CDR2 from the germline V gene are SGDLS and YYNGEE. CDR3 length: 15 amino acids. The CDR3 DNA follows: TGTGCCAGCAGCCCGAGACAGGGGCAAGGGGAGACCCAGTACTTC. Amino acids: CASSPRQGQGETQYF.

The chain's CDR3 is CASSYSQGRNQPQHF. CDR3 nucleotides: TGTGCCAGCAGTTACTCACAGGGGCGCAATCAGCCCCAGCATTTT. This sequence joins TRBV6-6 and TRBJ1-5; 7 positions match TRBD1. Germline V CDR1 and CDR2: MNHNY, SVGAGI (reference sequence). The CDR3 spans 15 residues. V shed 0 bases and J 2 bases; nucleotides not matched to a gene: 1.

This clone has more than one count but fewer than ten. The rearrangement links TRBV5-1 to TRBJ2-6, with TRBD1 identical over 9 bases. The ends lost 3 bases at V and 0 bases at J; junction bases unmatched: 4. The CDR3 sequence is 17 residues long. Germline assignment: CDR1 SGHRS and CDR2 YFSETQ. The CDR3 region has the DNA TGCGCCAGCAGCTGGACAGGGGTACTCTCTGGGGCCAACGTCCTGACTTTC. Its protein product is CASSWTGVLSGANVLTF.

V usage is TRBV6-5 and J usage is TRBJ1-5; unclear D gene. The CDR3 consists of 15 residues. CDR1 and CDR2 from the germline V gene are MNHEY and SVGAGI. Trimming took off 0 bases at V and 10 bases at J, with 16 bases between the two ends. CDR3 sequence: CASSYSDGGLNPQHF. The CDR3 DNA reads as TGTGCCAGCAGTTACTCAGACGGCGGCCTGAATCCCCAGCATTTT.

This clone occurred once. The J gene is TRBJ2-3, the V gene TRBV4-2; possible D gene TRBD2, 6 bases. This CDR3 has 18 residues. Trimming removed 1 base at V and 4 bases at J, with 21 bases between. Germline CDR1 and CDR2: LGHNA and YNFKEQ. The CDR3 loop reads CASSQGYRERVIPDTQYF. The CDR3 DNA follows: TGTGCCAGCAGCCAAGGTTATAGGGAGCGGGTCATTCCAGATACGCAGTATTTT.

The chain links TRBV28 to TRBJ2-1; 7 nucleotides align to TRBD2. The germline V gene encodes CDR1 MDHEN and CDR2 SYDVKM. V gave up 1 base and J gave up 6 bases; unmatched junction bases: 6. The CDR3 runs 15 residues. CDR3 in DNA: TGTGCCAGCAGTTTATTAGGACTAGAAGGCAATGAGCAGTTCTTC. This sequence encodes CASSLLGLEGNEQFF.

This chain links TRBV5-1 with TRBJ2-3; D is possibly TRBD1 (6 bases). The V end lost 2 bases, the J end lost 0 bases, and 7 bases lay between the germline ends. The CDR3 consists of 14 residues. Looked up from germline, CDR1 is SGHRS and CDR2 is YFSETQ. The CDR3 DNA follows: TGCGCCAGCAGCTTTGGACAGAGCACAGATACGCAGTATTTT. It encodes CASSFGQSTDTQYF.

The V gene is TRBV7-2, the J gene TRBJ1-6; a possible D gene is TRBD1 (6 bases). The germline V and J ends were trimmed by 5 bases and 6 bases, with 17 bases remaining between them. This CDR3 is built from 16 residues. Germline-derived CDR1 and CDR2 are SGHTA and FQGNSA. The CDR3 DNA reads TGTGCCAGCAGCCAAGGGACACTCTCGGGTAATTCACCCCTCCACTTT. Translated: CASSQGTLSGNSPLHF.

This rearrangement joins TRBV28 to TRBJ2-5; a weak D match, TRBD2 (6 bases). Germline V gene data show CDR1 as MDHEN and CDR2 as SYDVKM. Deletions cut 3 bases from V and 5 bases from J, with 10 bases between. This CDR3 is 13 amino acids long. CDR3 sequence: CASSLGGSETQYF. CDR3 in DNA: TGTGCCAGCAGTTTGGGAGGTAGTGAGACCCAGTACTTC.

The genes are TRBV10-3 and TRBJ1-5; D possibly corresponds to TRBD1 (5 bases). Trimming left V 1 base short and J 8 bases short, with 9 bases between. Germline V gene lookup returns CDR1 ENHRY and CDR2 SYGVKD. The CDR3 has 13 amino acids. CDR3 amino acids: CAISEFGGEPQHF. For the CDR3, the DNA is TGTGCCATCAGTGAGTTCGGGGGGGAGCCCCAGCATTTT.

The chain joins TRBV2 to TRBJ2-1, with 8 bases identical to TRBD1. The CDR3 covers 14 residues. Germline loops: CDR1 SNHLY, CDR2 FYNNEI. The V and J ends lost 8 bases and 7 bases, in that order; junction bases with no gene match: 10. CDR3 nucleotides: TGTGCCAGCCGACCCAGGACAGGGCTTAATGAGCAGTTCTTC. Translated, it gives CASRPRTGLNEQFF.

The chain links TRBV29-1 to TRBJ1-2; 11 bases fit TRBD1. Trimming removed 6 bases from V and 6 bases from J; junction bases left unmatched: 15. The CDR3 extends over 16 amino acids. Germline V gene lookup returns CDR1 SQVTM and CDR2 ANQGSEA. The CDR3 DNA is TGCAGCGTCGCTGTAGGACAGGGGGCGATGATTGATGGCTACACCTTC. This codes for CSVAVGQGAMIDGYTF.

The rearrangement uses TRBV4-3 and TRBJ2-5, with 10 bases that match TRBD2. CDR1 and CDR2 from the germline V gene are LGHNA and YSLEER. Germline trimming cut 2 bases from V and 5 bases from J; bases unmatched to any gene: 5. This CDR3 contains 15 residues. CDR3 bases: TGCGCCAGCAGCCAATTAACGACTAGCGGGGAGACCCAGTACTTC. Amino acids: CASSQLTTSGETQYF.

The chain combines TRBV25-1 with TRBJ2-7, with D maybe TRBD2 (6 bases). The V and J ends lost 4 bases and 2 bases respectively, with 21 bases between them. The germline V gene encodes CDR1 MGHDK and CDR2 SYGVNS. CDR3 length equals 17 residues. CDR3 nucleotides: TGTGCCAGCAGTGGGCTTCACGAAGCTGGAGGGGCCTACGAGCAGTACTTC. It translates to CASSGLHEAGGAYEQYF.